This T cell receptor beta chain was sequenced for a study of breast tumors, draining lymph nodes, adjacent tissues. Study-level points and caveats: Data only fit, rather than demonstrated, lymph node origin of most tumor T cells. Tumor TCR diversity was below lymph nodes but above nontumor tissue.

To note about this clonotype: Antigen unknown. An end of the junction differs from the germline gene, which may be a read error.

Axillary draining lymph nodes of breast cancer patients supplied the node samples. TCRdb re-analysed the multiplex PCR reads in MiXCR, keeping a single row per CDR3 protein. Of around 140,000 distinct CDR3 sequences listed, about 30% are singletons. CDR1 is DFQATT, CDR2 SNEGSKA, per germline (reference sequence). The CDR3 runs 13 residues. The chain uses TRBV20-1 and TRBJ2-3, with D perhaps TRBD2 (7 bases). The sequenced sample was axillary lymph node tissue. The sequence came from a female donor with breast cancer. Some clones in this sample may be carry-over from other donors' samples. Here the CDR3 DNA reads TGCAGTGCGAGAGGGGGGGAGACAGATACACAGTATTTT. Protein: CSARGGETDTQYF.